The source of this T cell receptor beta chain is a study of STAT5B mutations in CD4+ large granular lymphocyte leukemia (dated by TCRdb to between 2021 and 2023). A note on the overall study: Among healthy controls, the CDR3 'QG' motif was associated with a particular HLA allele. Flow cytometry performed on FACSCanto II or FACSVerse showed that the purified fractions had more than 95% purity among lymphocytes. The study compared the TCRbeta repertoires of patients with CD4+ T-cell large granular lymphocyte leukemia against those of healthy blood donors. Overall results and qualifications from the work: Main leukemic clonotypes were private to each patient, although roughly 23% appeared at low frequency in other patients' non-leukemic repertoires. Data were not HLA-matched; higher clonality in CD4+ versus CD8+ T-LGLL could reflect the relatively small sample size. Compared with healthy CD4+ repertoires, CD4-sorted patient repertoires appeared more clonal, and this difference remained even after the putative leukemic clones were removed. TRBV06-family usage was enriched among the top patient clones (8/27) compared with healthy controls (2/35).

Of note for this clone: No antigen is known for it. No base quality values were provided; no much bigger clone lies one nucleotide off.

The immunoSEQ assay at survey resolution was applied to genomic DNA for sequencing of TCRbeta rearrangements. In the original analysis: In the TCR sequencing data, the lowest productive clonotype frequency that could be detected was 2.59 x 10-5. Only productive TCRbeta rearrangements, defined as complete and in-frame sequences, were included in the analyses. The clonality of each sample was calculated as Simpson clonality in the immunoSEQ Analyzer version 3.0. Based on frequency, clones were grouped as very rare, small, medium, large (1-20%) or hyperexpanded (>20%). Generation probabilities were estimated with OLGA 1.2.3, V-gene circos plots were made with VDJtools, specificities were searched in VDJdb, and CDR3 motifs were identified with GLIPH. Sourced from immuneACCESS, this table was stored by TCRdb with only in-frame sequences that have V and J called. A share of the clones is absent; for the studies checked, an unresolved V gene accounts for under half, and the remainder has no known explanation. The V and J calls and clone size come from that table; D and trimming were worked out from the DNA. The sample includes 40,000 to 45,000 clones, with about four fifths observed a single time. The ten largest clones take up 3% to 4.5% of the sample.

The healthy control group was made up of fewer than 40 blood donors, and the Finnish Red Cross blood service supplied their buffy coats. All TCR-sequenced material derived from peripheral blood: patient blood samples and healthy donor buffy coats. Ficoll-Hypaque gradient centrifugation was used to isolate peripheral blood mononuclear cells. CD4+ cells were magnetically purified from the buffy coats of healthy controls. The Gentra Puregene Cell and Tissue kit was used for genomic DNA extraction, and quantification was performed on a Qubit 2.0 fluorometer. For CDR1 and CDR2, the germline V gene lists SGHDT and YYEEEE. A distance of 16 bases separates the germline ends of V and J, which lose 1 base and 0 bases respectively. Counted from cysteine to phenylalanine, this CDR3 has 18 amino acids. Kept here is only the CDR3 DNA, which spans 54 bases and is read in frame from base 1.

This TCR was sampled from a human donor in good health. The chain links TRBV5-6 with TRBJ1-4, and possibly TRBD1, on 6 matching bases. Sequenced: CD4+ T cells from blood buffy coats. At the DNA level, the sequence is TGTGCCAGCAGCTTGTGGCGGACAGTCTCTACAACTAATGAAAAACTGTTTTTT. This codes for CASSLWRTVSTTNEKLFF.